This T cell receptor beta chain was identified in a study of CD8 T cells in Susac syndrome. Whole-study results and caveats: A relatively small number of individuals underwent TCR sequencing and HLA analysis.

Germline CDR1 reads MNHNS; CDR2 reads SASEGT. V gave up 1 base and J gave up 4 bases, with 8 bases separating them. This CDR3 has 13 amino acids. The RNA input was roughly 0.45 to 1 ug, and it was reverse transcribed with random hexamers. Amplification of TCR beta CDR3 across 54 Vbeta and 13 Jbeta was performed with immunoSEQ multiplex PCR. TCRdb reanalysed the immunoSEQ multiplex PCR reads using MiXCR and keeps one entry per CDR3 protein. The sample shows 130,000 or so distinct CDR3 sequences, around 85% of them seen only once. The authors sequenced TCR beta from blood CD8+ and CD4+ T cells. Negative isolation yielded CD4+ and CD8+ T cells, and FACS enriched TEMRA cells. With respect to this clonotype: Its antigen is not known.

The sample comprised CD8+ T cells from PBMCs. The TCR was taken from a human donor with multiple sclerosis. The J gene is TRBJ2-7, the V gene TRBV6-1, with no clear D. The CDR3, as DNA: TGTGCCAGCAGTGAAGGATATGCGTACGAGCAGTACTTC. Amino acids: CASSEGYAYEQYF.